The 18 T cell receptor beta chains in this list originate from one sample, sequenced in a study of technical replicates of blood from several donors. Repertoires were generated with immunoSEQ multiplex PCR, while TCRdb's copy carries only in-frame clones and drops some. The repertoire consists of some 64,000 clones, with around 86% occurring once and the leading ten covering 4.5% to 5.5%. Sequencing input: PBMCs. The receptor source for this set is a human donor in good health. Some clones in this sample may be carry-over from other donors' samples.

The CDR3 here is CASSLAKRPLVFHNEQFF. The DNA of the CDR3 is TGTGCCAGCAGCTTAGCGAAGCGGCCCCTCGTTTTTCACAATGAGCAGTTCTTC. J is TRBJ2-1 and V is TRBV7-2; D is perhaps TRBD2 (5 bases). V was shortened by 0 bases and J by 5 bases, with 20 bases between the two germline ends. Germline CDR1 reads SGHTA; CDR2 reads FQGNSA. CDR3 length: 18 residues.

V usage is TRBV7-6 and J usage is TRBJ1-6; D perhaps matches TRBD1 (5 bases). The CDR3 runs to 15 residues. The germline V and J ends were trimmed by 5 bases and 9 bases, with 17 bases remaining between them. CDR1 and CDR2 from the germline V gene are SGHVS and FNYEAQ. The CDR3: CASSPTRQGSSPLHF. The CDR3 region has the DNA TGTGCCAGCAGCCCAACTCGGCAGGGATCTTCACCCCTCCACTTT.

This clone was counted once. The chain joins TRBV2 to TRBJ1-5; tentatively, D is TRBD1 (5 bases). V gave up 5 bases and J gave up 2 bases, with 16 bases separating them. The length of the CDR3 is 16 residues. Germline V gene sequence: CDR1 SNHLY, CDR2 FYNNEI. The DNA for the CDR3 is TGTGCCAGCAGTTCCACCGGGGGTGGCCGCAATCAGCCCCAGCATTTT. Protein: CASSSTGGGRNQPQHF.

The J gene is TRBJ2-6, the V gene TRBV27; D is uncertain. The germline CDR1 and CDR2 sequences are MNHEY and SMNVEV (reference sequence). This CDR3 has 14 amino acids. Trimming pared 6 bases from V and 3 bases from J, leaving 9 bases between. CDR3 region: CASREVGGANVLTF. The CDR3 DNA reads TGTGCCAGCAGAGAGGTTGGTGGGGCCAACGTCCTGACTTTC.

The V gene is TRBV19, the J gene TRBJ1-5; D gene unclear. CDR3 length: 16 residues. Germline values: CDR1 LNHDA, CDR2 SQIVND (reference sequence). Trimming cost V 1 base and J 2 bases, with 12 bases left between them. The CDR3, as DNA: TGTGCCAGTAGTATAGGGGGAGGGAATCGCAATCAGCCCCAGCATTTT. Its translation is CASSIGGGNRNQPQHF.

This clone was found once. As DNA, the CDR3 is TGTGCCAGCAGCAGAACTACAGGGCTCAACACTGAAGCTTTCTTT. Its translation: CASSRTTGLNTEAFF. The chain links TRBV7-9 to TRBJ1-1; a weak D match, TRBD1 (6 bases). CDR3 length: 15 amino acids. Between the trimmed V and J ends, which lost 5 bases and 2 bases, there was a span of 15 bases. Germline CDR1 is SEHNR and CDR2 is FQNEAQ (reference sequence). Variable domain in full (rest from reference TRBV7-9 and TRBJ1-1): DTGVSQNPRHKITKRGQNVTFRCDPISEHNRLYWYRQTLGQGPEFLTYFQNEAQLEKSRLLSDRFSAERPKGSFSTLEIQRTEQGDSAMYLCASSRTTGLNTEAFFGQGTRLTVV.

V usage is TRBV6-5 and J usage is TRBJ1-3; D possibly corresponds to TRBD1 (5 bases). CDR1 is MNHEY, CDR2 SVGAGI, per germline. The V end lost 2 bases, the J end lost 7 bases, and 18 bases lay between the germline ends. The CDR3 runs to 16 residues. Here the CDR3 DNA reads TGTGCCAGCAGTTACAGGGGCCCTCTTCTGGGGAACACCATATATTTT. It translates to CASSYRGPLLGNTIYF.

The rearrangement joins TRBV12-2 to TRBJ2-7; the tabulated D call, TRBD2, remains unverified against the DNA. TRBV12-2 is shown as a pseudogene. This CDR3 spans 18 amino acids. DNA for the CDR3: TGTGCAAGTCTCCTCCCCTCGACTAGCGGGGATAGCTCCTACGAGCAGTACTTC. This encodes CASLLPSTSGDSSYEQYF.

The CDR3 DNA reads as TGTGCCAGCTCACCGGGCCCGGGGGGCAATCAGCCCCAGCATTTT. It encodes CASSPGPGGNQPQHF. J is TRBJ1-5 and V is TRBV18; tentative D call: TRBD1 (5 bases). Trimming shortened V by 3 bases and J by 2 bases, and 11 bases separated the two germline ends. Germline assignment: CDR1 KGHSH and CDR2 LQKENI. The CDR3 loop spans 15 amino acids.

The rearrangement links TRBV5-4 to TRBJ2-3; D remains unclear. The CDR3 runs 12 residues. Trimming pared 4 bases from V and 3 bases from J, leaving 6 bases between. Looked up from germline, CDR1 is SGHNT and CDR2 is YYREEE (reference sequence). CDR3: CASSDTTDTQYF. In nucleotides, the CDR3 is TGTGCCAGCAGCGATACAACAGATACGCAGTATTTT.

This chain uses TRBV4-1 with TRBJ1-3; 7 bases agree with TRBD1. This CDR3 has 17 residues. In germline, CDR1 is MGHRA, CDR2 YSYEKL. J lost 5 bases, V lost 0 bases, and 10 bases had no gene match. The CDR3 protein is CASSQDSDRTERNTIYF. The CDR3 DNA reads TGCGCCAGCAGCCAAGATTCGGACAGGACGGAGAGAAACACCATATATTTT.

In nucleotides, the CDR3 is TGTGCCAGCAGTACTAATCGAAACACCATATATTTT. Protein sequence: CASSTNRNTIYF. The rearrangement uses TRBV6-1 and TRBJ1-3; D gene uncertain. Germline assignment: CDR1 MNHNS and CDR2 SASEGT. Between the trimmed V and J ends, which lost 5 bases and 5 bases, there was a span of 7 bases. The CDR3 extends over 12 amino acids.

The gene calls are TRBV9 and TRBJ2-3; D possibly corresponds to TRBD1 (6 bases). This CDR3 is 16 amino acids long. CDR1 is SGDLS and CDR2 is YYNGEE in the germline V gene. With 3 bases removed from V and 2 bases from J, the gap between germline ends came to 16 bases. The CDR3: CASSGGQGRITDTQYF. The CDR3 nucleotides read TGTGCCAGCAGCGGGGGGCAGGGCCGGATCACAGATACGCAGTATTTT.

The rearrangement links TRBV27 to TRBJ1-2; unclear D gene. Germline lookup yields CDR1 MNHEY and CDR2 SMNVEV (reference sequence). The CDR3 has 13 residues. V dropped 3 bases and J dropped 4 bases, with 9 bases sitting between them. The CDR3 sequence is CASSFGPSYGYTF. The CDR3 coding sequence is TGTGCCAGCAGTTTTGGGCCCTCCTATGGCTACACCTTC.

This sequence joins TRBV7-9 and TRBJ2-1; TRBD2 agrees at 10 bases. Germline V gene data show CDR1 as SEHNR and CDR2 as FQNEAQ (reference sequence). V gave up 6 bases and J gave up 5 bases; unmatched junction bases: 10. The CDR3 loop spans 16 amino acids. The CDR3 DNA reads as TGTGCCAGCAGTCCATCCGGGACTAGCGTTAACAATGAGCAGTTCTTC. Amino acid sequence: CASSPSGTSVNNEQFF.

The genes are TRBV4-2 and TRBJ2-5, with TRBD2 matching 8 bases. V dropped 3 bases and J dropped 4; count of bases not matched to a gene: 13. CDR3 size: 17 residues. Looked up from germline, CDR1 is LGHNA and CDR2 is YNFKEQ. The CDR3 coding sequence is TGTGCCAGCAGCCATGACTATACCGGGAGGGCCAGAGAGACCCAGTACTTC. Its protein is CASSHDYTGRARETQYF.

The table lists this clone with a few counts. The rearrangement uses TRBV4-1 and TRBJ1-5; weak D call: TRBD1 (5 bases). Trimming removed 0 bases at V and 4 bases at J, with 16 bases between. Germline V lookup: CDR1 MGHRA, CDR2 YSYEKL. This CDR3 contains 17 residues. As DNA, the CDR3 is TGCGCCAGCAGCCAAGAAGCCTCGGCGGGGGTTAATCAGCCCCAGCATTTT. Protein sequence: CASSQEASAGVNQPQHF.

The rearrangement joins TRBV6-1 to TRBJ1-2, with 7 bases that match TRBD1. CDR1 MNHNS and CDR2 SASEGT come from the germline V gene. The CDR3 covers 16 residues. With V trimmed by 4 bases and J by 7 bases, 15 bases remained unmatched. CDR3 nucleotide sequence: TGTGCCAGCAGTGCCTTGACCCGGGACAGCACTCGTGGCTACACCTTC. This encodes CASSALTRDSTRGYTF.